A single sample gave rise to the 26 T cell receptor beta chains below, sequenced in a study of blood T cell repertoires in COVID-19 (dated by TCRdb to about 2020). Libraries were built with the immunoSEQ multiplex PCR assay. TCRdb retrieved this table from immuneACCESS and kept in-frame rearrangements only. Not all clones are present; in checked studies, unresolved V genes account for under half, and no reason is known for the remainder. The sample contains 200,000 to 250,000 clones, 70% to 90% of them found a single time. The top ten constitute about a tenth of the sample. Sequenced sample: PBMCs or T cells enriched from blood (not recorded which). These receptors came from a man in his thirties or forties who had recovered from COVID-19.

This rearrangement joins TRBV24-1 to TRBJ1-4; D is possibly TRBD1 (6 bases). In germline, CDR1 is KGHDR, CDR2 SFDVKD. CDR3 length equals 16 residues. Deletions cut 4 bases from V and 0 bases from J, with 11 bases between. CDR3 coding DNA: TGTGCCACCAGTGAAGGCACAGGGACAACTAATGAAAAACTGTTTTTT. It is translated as CATSEGTGTTNEKLFF.

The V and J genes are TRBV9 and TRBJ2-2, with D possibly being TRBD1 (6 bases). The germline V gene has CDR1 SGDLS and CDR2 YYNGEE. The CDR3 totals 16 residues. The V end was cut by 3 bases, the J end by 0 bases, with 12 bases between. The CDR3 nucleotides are TGTGCCAGCAGCGCGAGACAGGCGTCGAACACCGGGGAGCTGTTTTTT. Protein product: CASSARQASNTGELFF.

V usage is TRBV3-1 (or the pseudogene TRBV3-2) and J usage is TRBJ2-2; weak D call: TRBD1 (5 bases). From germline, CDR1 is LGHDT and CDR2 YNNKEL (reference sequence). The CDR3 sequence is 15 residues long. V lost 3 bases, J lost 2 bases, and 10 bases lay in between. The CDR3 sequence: CASSQLDKNTGELFF. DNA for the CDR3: TGTGCCAGCAGCCAGCTGGACAAAAACACCGGGGAGCTGTTTTTT.

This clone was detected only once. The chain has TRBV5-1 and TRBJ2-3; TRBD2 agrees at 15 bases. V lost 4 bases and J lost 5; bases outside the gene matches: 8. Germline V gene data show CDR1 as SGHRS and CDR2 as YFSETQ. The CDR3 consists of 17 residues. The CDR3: CASSQLPGLAGGDTQYF. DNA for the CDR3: TGCGCCAGCAGCCAACTTCCGGGACTAGCGGGAGGAGATACGCAGTATTTT.

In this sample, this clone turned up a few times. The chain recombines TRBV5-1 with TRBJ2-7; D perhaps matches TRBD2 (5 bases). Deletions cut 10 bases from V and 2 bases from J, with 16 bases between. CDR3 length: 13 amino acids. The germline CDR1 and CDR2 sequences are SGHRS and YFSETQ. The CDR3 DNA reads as TGCGCCTCGTCTAAAGAGGGAGCCTACGAGCAGTACTTC. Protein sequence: CASSKEGAYEQYF.

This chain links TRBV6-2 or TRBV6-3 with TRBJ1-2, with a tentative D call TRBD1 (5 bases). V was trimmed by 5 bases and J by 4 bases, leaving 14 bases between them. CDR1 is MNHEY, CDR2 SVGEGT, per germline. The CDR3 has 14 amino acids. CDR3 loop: CASSRRANLYGYTF. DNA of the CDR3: TGTGCCAGCAGTCGCAGGGCGAACCTCTATGGCTACACCTTC.

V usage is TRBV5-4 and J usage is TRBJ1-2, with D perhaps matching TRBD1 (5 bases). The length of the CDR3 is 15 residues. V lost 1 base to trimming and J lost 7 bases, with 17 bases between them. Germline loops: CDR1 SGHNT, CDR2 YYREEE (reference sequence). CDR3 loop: CASSLLRGGASGYTF. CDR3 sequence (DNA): TGTGCCAGCAGCTTGCTCCGGGGGGGAGCAAGTGGCTACACCTTC. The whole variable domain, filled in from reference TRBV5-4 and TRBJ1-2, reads ETGVTQSPTHLIKTRGQQVTLRCSSQSGHNTVSWYQQALGQGPQFIFQYYREEENGRGNFPPRFSGLQFPNYSSELNVNALELDDSALYLCASSLLRGGASGYTFGSGTRLTVV.

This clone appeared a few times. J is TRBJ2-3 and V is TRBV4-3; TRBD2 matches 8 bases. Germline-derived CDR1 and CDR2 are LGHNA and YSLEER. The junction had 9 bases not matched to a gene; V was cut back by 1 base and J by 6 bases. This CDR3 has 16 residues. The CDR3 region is CASSQGRGGSIDTQYF. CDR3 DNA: TGCGCCAGCAGCCAAGGCCGGGGGGGCTCTATTGATACGCAGTATTTT.

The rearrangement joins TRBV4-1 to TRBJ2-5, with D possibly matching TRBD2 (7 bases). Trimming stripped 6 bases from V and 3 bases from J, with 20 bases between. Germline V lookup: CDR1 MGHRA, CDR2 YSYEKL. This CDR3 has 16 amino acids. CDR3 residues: CASRKIGGAGEETQYF. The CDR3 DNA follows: TGCGCCAGCAGAAAGATTGGGGGGGCAGGTGAAGAGACCCAGTACTTC.

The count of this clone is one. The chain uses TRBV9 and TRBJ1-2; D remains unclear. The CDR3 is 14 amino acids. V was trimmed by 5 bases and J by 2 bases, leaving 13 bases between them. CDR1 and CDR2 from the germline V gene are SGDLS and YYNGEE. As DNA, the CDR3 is TGTGCCAGCAGTGATACAGTACTGAACTATGGCTACACCTTC. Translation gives CASSDTVLNYGYTF.

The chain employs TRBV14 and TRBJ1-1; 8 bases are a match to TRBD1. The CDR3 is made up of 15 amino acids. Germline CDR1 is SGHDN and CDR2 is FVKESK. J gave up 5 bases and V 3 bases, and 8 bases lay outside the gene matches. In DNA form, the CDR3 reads TGTGCCAGCAGCCAGCTAGACAGGGGTGGAACTGAAGCTTTCTTT. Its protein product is CASSQLDRGGTEAFF.

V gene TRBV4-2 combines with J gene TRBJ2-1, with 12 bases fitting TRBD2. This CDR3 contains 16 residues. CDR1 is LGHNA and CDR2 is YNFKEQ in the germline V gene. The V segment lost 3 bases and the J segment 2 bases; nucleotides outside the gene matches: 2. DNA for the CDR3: TGTGCCAGCAGCCAGCGGACTAGCGGGGCCTACAATGAGCAGTTCTTC. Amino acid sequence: CASSQRTSGAYNEQFF.

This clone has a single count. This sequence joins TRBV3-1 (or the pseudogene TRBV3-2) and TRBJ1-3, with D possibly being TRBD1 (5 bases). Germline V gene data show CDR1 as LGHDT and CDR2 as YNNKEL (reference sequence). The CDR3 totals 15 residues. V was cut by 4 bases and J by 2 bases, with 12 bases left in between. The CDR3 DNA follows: TGTGCCAGCAGCCCCGGCCAGGGAACTGGAAACACCATATATTTT. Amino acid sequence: CASSPGQGTGNTIYF.

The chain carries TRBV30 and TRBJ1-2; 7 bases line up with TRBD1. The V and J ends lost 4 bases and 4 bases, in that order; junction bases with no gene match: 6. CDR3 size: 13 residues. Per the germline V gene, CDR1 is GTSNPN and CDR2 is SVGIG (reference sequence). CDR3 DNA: TGTGCCTGGAACAGGGGTGGTACCTATGGCTACACCTTC. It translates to CAWNRGGTYGYTF.

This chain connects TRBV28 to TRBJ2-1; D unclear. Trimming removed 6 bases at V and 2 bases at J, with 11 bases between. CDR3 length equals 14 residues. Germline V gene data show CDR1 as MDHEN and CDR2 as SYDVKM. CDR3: CASRSSRPYNEQFF. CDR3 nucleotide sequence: TGTGCCAGCAGAAGCTCCAGGCCCTACAATGAGCAGTTCTTC.

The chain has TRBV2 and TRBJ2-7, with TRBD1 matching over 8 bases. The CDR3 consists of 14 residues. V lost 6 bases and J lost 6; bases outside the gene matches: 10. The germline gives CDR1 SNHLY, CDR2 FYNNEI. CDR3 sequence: CASRGQGDLGEQYF. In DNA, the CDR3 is TGTGCCAGCAGAGGACAGGGAGATTTGGGCGAGCAGTACTTC.

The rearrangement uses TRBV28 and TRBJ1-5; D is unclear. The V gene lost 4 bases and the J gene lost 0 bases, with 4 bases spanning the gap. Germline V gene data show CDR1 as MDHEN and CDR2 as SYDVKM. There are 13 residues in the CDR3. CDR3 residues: CASSSNSNQPQHF. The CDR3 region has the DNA TGTGCCAGCAGTTCTAATAGCAATCAGCCCCAGCATTTT. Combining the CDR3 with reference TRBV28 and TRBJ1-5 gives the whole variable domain DVKVTQSSRYLVKRTGEKVFLECVQDMDHENMFWYRQDPGLGLRLIYFSYDVKMKEKGDIPEGYSVSREKKERFSLILESASTNQTSMYLCASSSNSNQPQHFGDGTRLSIL.

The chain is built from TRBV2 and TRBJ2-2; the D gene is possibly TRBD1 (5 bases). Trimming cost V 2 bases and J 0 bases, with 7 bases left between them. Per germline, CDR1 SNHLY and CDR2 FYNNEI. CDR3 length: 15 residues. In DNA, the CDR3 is TGTGCCAGCAGTGAACAGGGATCGAACACCGGGGAGCTGTTTTTT. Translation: CASSEQGSNTGELFF. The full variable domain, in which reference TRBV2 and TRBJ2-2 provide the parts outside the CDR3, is EPEVTQTPSHQVTQMGQEVILRCVPISNHLYFYWYRQILGQKVEFLVSFYNNEISEKSEIFDDQFSVERPDGSNFTLKIRSTKLEDSAMYFCASSEQGSNTGELFFGEGSRLTVL.

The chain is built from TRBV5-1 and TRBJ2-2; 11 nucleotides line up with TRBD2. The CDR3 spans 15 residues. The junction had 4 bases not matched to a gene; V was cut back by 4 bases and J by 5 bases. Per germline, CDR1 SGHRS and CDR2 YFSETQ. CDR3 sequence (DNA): TGCGCCAGCAGCGGTAGCGGGGGGGCAACCGGGGAGCTGTTTTTT. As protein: CASSGSGGATGELFF.

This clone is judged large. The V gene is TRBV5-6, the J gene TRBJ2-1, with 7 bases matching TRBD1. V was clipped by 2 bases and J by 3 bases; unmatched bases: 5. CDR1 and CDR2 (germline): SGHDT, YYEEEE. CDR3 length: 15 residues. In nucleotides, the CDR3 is TGTGCCAGCAGCTTTTTTGCAGGGGGCTACAATGAGCAGTTCTTC. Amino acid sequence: CASSFFAGGYNEQFF. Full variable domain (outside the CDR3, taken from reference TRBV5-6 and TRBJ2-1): DAGVTQSPTHLIKTRGQQVTLRCSPKSGHDTVSWYQQALGQGPQFIFQYYEEEERQRGNFPDRFSGHQFPNYSSELNVNALLLGDSALYLCASSFFAGGYNEQFFGPGTRLTVL.

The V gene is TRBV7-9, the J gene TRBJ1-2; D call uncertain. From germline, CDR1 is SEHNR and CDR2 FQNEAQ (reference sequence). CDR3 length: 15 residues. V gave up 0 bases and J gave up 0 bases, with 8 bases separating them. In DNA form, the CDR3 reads TGTGCCAGCAGCTTAGCTACAGTACCTAACTATGGCTACACCTTC. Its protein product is CASSLATVPNYGYTF.

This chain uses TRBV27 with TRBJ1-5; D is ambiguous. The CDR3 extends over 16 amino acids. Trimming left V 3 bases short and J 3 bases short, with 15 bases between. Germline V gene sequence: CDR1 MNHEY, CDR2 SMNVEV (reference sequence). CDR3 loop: CASSFERPRNNQPQHF. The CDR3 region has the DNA TGTGCCAGCAGTTTTGAGAGGCCGCGGAACAATCAGCCCCAGCATTTT.

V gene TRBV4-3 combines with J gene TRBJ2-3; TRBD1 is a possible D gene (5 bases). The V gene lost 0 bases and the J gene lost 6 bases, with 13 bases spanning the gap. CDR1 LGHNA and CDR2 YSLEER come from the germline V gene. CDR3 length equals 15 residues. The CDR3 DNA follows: TGCGCCAGCAGCCAAGATTCCAGGGCTTGGGATACGCAGTATTTT. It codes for CASSQDSRAWDTQYF.

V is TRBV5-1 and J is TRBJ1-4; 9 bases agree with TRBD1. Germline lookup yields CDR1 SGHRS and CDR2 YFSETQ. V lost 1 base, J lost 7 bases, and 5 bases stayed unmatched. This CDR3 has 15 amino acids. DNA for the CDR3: TGCGCCAGCAGCTTGACCCCGGGACAGGGTGAAAAACTGTTTTTT. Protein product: CASSLTPGQGEKLFF.

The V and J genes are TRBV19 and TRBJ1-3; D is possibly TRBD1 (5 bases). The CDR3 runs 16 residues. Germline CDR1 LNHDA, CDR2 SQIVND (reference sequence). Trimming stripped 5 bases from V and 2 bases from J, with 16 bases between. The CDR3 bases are TGTGCCAGTAGTTCCAGGGATAGGGAAACTGGAAACACCATATATTTT. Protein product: CASSSRDRETGNTIYF.

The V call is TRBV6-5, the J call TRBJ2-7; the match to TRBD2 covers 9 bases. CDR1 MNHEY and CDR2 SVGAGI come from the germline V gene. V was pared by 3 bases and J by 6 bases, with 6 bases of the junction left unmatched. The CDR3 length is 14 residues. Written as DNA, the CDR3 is TGTGCCAGCAGTTATAGGCGGGAGGGCGCCGAGCAGTACTTC. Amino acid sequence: CASSYRREGAEQYF.